The 13 T cell receptor beta chains presented below share a single source sample, sequenced in a study of T cell repertoires in cytomegalovirus infection. Using its own MiXCR run on the reads, TCRdb lists one record per CDR3 protein. The sample includes roughly 230,000 distinct CDR3 sequences, 6.5% of them seen just once. The specimen was PBMCs. The receptor set was obtained from a human donor in good health (CMV status not recorded). Some clones in this sample may be carry-over from other donors' samples.

This clonotype has ten or more counts. This CDR3 reads CASSLVNDQPQHF. The CDR3 DNA reads TGTGCCAGCAGCTTAGTAAACGATCAGCCCCAGCATTTT. The genes are TRBV7-2 and TRBJ1-5, with D unclear. Germline V CDR1 and CDR2: SGHTA, FQGNSA. This CDR3 contains 13 residues. V lost 1 base and J 5 bases, leaving 6 bases between the germline ends.

This clonotype was observed at least ten times. This chain connects TRBV6-5 to TRBJ1-1; weak D call: TRBD1 (6 bases). V lost 10 bases and J 1 base, leaving 16 bases between the germline ends. From germline, CDR1 is MNHEY and CDR2 SVGAGI. There are 14 residues in the CDR3. The CDR3 sequence: CATRDRISNTEAFF. CDR3 nucleotide sequence: TGTGCCACCCGCGACAGGATATCGAACACTGAAGCTTTCTTT.

This clonotype was picked up a small number of times. The chain carries TRBV7-9 and TRBJ1-1; D not certain. CDR3 size: 14 residues. The V gene lost 3 bases and the J gene lost 2 bases, with 10 bases spanning the gap. Germline CDR1 SEHNR, CDR2 FQNEAQ (reference sequence). The CDR3 spells CASSFFPQNTEAFF. The CDR3 DNA reads TGTGCCAGCAGCTTTTTTCCCCAAAACACTGAAGCTTTCTTT.

This clonotype was counted at least ten times. V is TRBV6-2 or TRBV6-3 and J is TRBJ2-1, with TRBD2 matching 10 bases. Germline V gives CDR1 MNHEY, CDR2 SVGEGT. V shed 4 bases, J shed 3 bases, and the junction held 6 bases outside the gene matches. The CDR3 loop spans 16 amino acids. The CDR3 bases are TGTGCCAGCAGTTCAGTAGCGGGGGGCTACTACAATGAGCAGTTCTTC. Its translation is CASSSVAGGYYNEQFF.

The chain has TRBV28 and TRBJ2-7; 9 nucleotides agree with TRBD1. V was clipped by 8 bases and J by 7 bases; unmatched bases: 12. The CDR3 is 14 amino acids. Germline V lookup: CDR1 MDHEN, CDR2 SYDVKM. The CDR3 loop reads CASFSSGTGSEQYF. The CDR3 DNA reads TGTGCCAGCTTCTCTTCCGGGACAGGGTCGGAGCAGTACTTC.

This clonotype was counted between two and nine times. The gene calls are TRBV12-3 or TRBV12-4 and TRBJ2-1; TRBD2 might be the D (5 bases). The CDR3 is 14 residues long. With 3 bases removed from V and 5 bases from J, the gap between germline ends came to 11 bases. This CDR3 reads CASSLWEQNNEQFF. The CDR3 bases are TGTGCCAGCAGTTTGTGGGAGCAAAACAATGAGCAGTTCTTC.

The table lists this clonotype with many counts. The chain uses TRBV5-1 and TRBJ2-7; D is tentatively TRBD1 or TRBD2 (5 bases each). CDR1 and CDR2 from the germline V gene are SGHRS and YFSETQ. Trimming shortened V by 1 base and J by 1 base, and 12 bases separated the two germline ends. CDR3 size: 15 residues. CDR3 residues: CASSLLGTTSYEQYF. CDR3 nucleotides: TGCGCCAGCAGCTTGCTTGGGACGACTTCCTACGAGCAGTACTTC. Together with reference TRBV5-1 and TRBJ2-7, the CDR3 gives the full variable domain: KAGVTQTPRYLIKTRGQQVTLSCSPISGHRSVSWYQQTPGQGLQFLFEYFSETQRNKGNFPGRFSGRQFSNSRSEMNVSTLELGDSALYLCASSLLGTTSYEQYFGPGTRLTVT.

In its sample, this clonotype was seen many times. The chain links TRBV20-1 to TRBJ1-2; TRBD1 is a possible D gene (6 bases). V gave up 1 base and J gave up 8 bases, with 14 bases separating them. The CDR3 totals 13 residues. Germline V gene sequence: CDR1 DFQATT, CDR2 SNEGSKA (reference sequence). The CDR3 reads CSARGQGLEGYTF. Written as DNA, the CDR3 is TGCAGTGCTAGAGGCCAGGGGCTTGAGGGCTACACCTTC.

The sample holds many counts of this clonotype. The chain carries TRBV27 and TRBJ2-7, with a possible D match to TRBD2 (6 bases). The CDR3 contains 16 residues. Germline V gene data show CDR1 as MNHEY and CDR2 as SMNVEV (reference sequence). V was shortened by 5 bases and J by 0 bases, with 17 bases between the two germline ends. The CDR3 spells CASSPFSGGISYEQYF. The CDR3 DNA reads TGTGCCAGCAGTCCCTTCAGTGGAGGGATCTCCTACGAGCAGTACTTC.

There are many counts of this clonotype. This chain uses TRBV20-1 with TRBJ2-1; TRBD1 matches at 8 bases. Germline V gene sequence: CDR1 DFQATT, CDR2 SNEGSKA (reference sequence). V shed 2 bases and J 4 bases; nucleotides not matched to a gene: 10. The CDR3 spans 16 residues. This chain's CDR3 is CSARSHRDRLYNEQFF. CDR3 coding DNA: TGCAGTGCTAGATCTCACCGGGACAGGCTTTACAATGAGCAGTTCTTC.

This clonotype was detected many times. The chain links TRBV6-2 or TRBV6-3 to TRBJ1-1; D not resolved. V was shortened by 11 bases and J by 3 bases, with 22 bases between the two germline ends. This CDR3 is built from 15 residues. CDR1 and CDR2 from the germline V gene are MNHEY and SVGEGT. This CDR3 is CAAKFDKRGYTEAFF. CDR3 bases: TGTGCCGCAAAATTCGACAAACGAGGGTACACTGAAGCTTTCTTT.

This clonotype has at least ten counts. This chain uses TRBV7-6 with TRBJ2-1, with 8 positions matching TRBD2. CDR3 size: 16 residues. CDR1 and CDR2 (germline): SGHVS, FNYEAQ. With V trimmed by 4 bases and J by 9 bases, 14 bases remained unmatched. The CDR3 DNA sequence: TGTGCCAGCAGCTCCTCAAGACGGGGGGGATTTGGTGAGCAGTTCTTC. Protein sequence: CASSSSRRGGFGEQFF.

This clonotype was detected ten times or more. V and J are TRBV29-1 and TRBJ2-3; no definite D call. CDR3 length: 12 residues. Germline V gene sequence: CDR1 SQVTM, CDR2 ANQGSEA. The V end was cut by 2 bases, the J end by 1 base, with 4 bases between. CDR3 nucleotide sequence: TGCAGCGTTGAACAGGGCACAGATACGCAGTATTTT. This encodes CSVEQGTDTQYF.